What follows describes a single T cell receptor (beta chain). Its antigen is still unknown. Treatment: about 20 received Ad26.COV2.S at low or high dose, single or two shots; about 5 received placebo; per-sample allocation not given. The samples date from day 63 after the first vaccine or placebo injection. Some clones are missing from TCRdb's copy, which holds only in-frame ones; the method was immunoSEQ multiplex PCR. Of 300,000 to 350,000 clones in the sample, almost 90% were seen once. These data are taken from a study of Ad26.COV2.S vaccination and SARS-CoV-2 variants. General observations from the study: After vaccination, reports described spike-specific CD8+ and CD4+ T cell responses as showing substantial breadth. Quantification of TCR breadth and depth may have yielded underestimates of total T cell responses.

The CDR3 covers 13 residues. Trimming cost V 5 bases and J 0 bases, with 7 bases left between them. The germline V gene encodes CDR1 SGHAT and CDR2 FQNNGV. The sequencing here drew on peripheral blood, taken in a trial of Ad26.COV2.S vaccine versus placebo. The chain joins TRBV11-2 to TRBJ1-1, with D possibly being TRBD1 (5 bases). The TCR originated in a person between 18 and 60 years old who received the Ad26.COV2.S COVID-19 vaccine or a placebo. The CDR3, as DNA: TGTGCCAGCAGCGACAGCATGAACACTGAAGCTTTCTTT. The encoded protein is CASSDSMNTEAFF.